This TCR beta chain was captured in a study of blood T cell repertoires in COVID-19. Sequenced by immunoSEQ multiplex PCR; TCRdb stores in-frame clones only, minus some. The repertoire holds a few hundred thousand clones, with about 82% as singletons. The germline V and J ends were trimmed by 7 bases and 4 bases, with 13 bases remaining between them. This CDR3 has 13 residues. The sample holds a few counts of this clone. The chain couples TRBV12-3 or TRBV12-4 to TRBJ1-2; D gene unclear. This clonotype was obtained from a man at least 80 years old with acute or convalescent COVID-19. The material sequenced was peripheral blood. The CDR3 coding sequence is TGTGCCAGCACCCTTGGCCGTCCCTATGGCTACACCTTC. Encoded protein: CASTLGRPYGYTF.